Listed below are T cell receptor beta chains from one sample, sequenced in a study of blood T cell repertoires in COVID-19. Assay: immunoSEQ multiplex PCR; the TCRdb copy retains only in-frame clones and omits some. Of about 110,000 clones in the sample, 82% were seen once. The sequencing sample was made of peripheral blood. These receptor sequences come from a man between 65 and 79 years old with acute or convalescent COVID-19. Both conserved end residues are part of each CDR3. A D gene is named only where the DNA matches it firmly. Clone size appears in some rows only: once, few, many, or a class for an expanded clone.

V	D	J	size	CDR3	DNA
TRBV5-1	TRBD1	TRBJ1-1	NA	CASSSDPGQGTTEAFF	TGCGCCAGCAGCTCAGATCCGGGACAGGGGACCACTGAAGCTTTCTTT
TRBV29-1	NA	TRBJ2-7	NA	CSVAEGLWQYF	TGCAGCGTCGCTGAGGGTTTATGGCAGTACTTC
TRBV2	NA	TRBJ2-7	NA	CASMLRAGGAVGEQYF	TGTGCCAGCATGTTGAGGGCCGGGGGTGCGGTTGGCGAGCAGTACTTC
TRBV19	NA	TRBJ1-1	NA	CASSYSGLLTEAFF	TGTGCCAGTAGTTATAGTGGGCTACTCACTGAAGCTTTCTTT
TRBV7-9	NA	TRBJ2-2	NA	CASSLNTGELFF	TGTGCCAGCAGCCTGAACACCGGGGAGCTGTTTTTT
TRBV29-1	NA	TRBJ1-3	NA	CSVLRGNTIYF	TGCAGCGTTCTCAGGGGAAACACCATATATTTT
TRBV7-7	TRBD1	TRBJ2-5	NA	CASSQGQGIQETQYF	TGTGCCAGCAGCCAGGGACAGGGCATACAGGAGACCCAGTACTTC
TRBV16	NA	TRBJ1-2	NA	CASSQSDPGETGYTF	TGTGCCAGCAGCCAATCAGATCCGGGGGAAACTGGCTACACCTTC
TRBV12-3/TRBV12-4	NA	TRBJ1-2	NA	CASSPQGTYGYTF	TGTGCCAGCAGTCCACAGGGAACGTATGGCTACACCTTC
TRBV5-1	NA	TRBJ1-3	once	CASSTTGTANSGNTIYF	TGCGCCAGCAGCACCACAGGGACGGCTAACTCTGGAAACACCATATATTTT
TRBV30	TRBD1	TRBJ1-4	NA	CACVPGQADPKAKLFF	TGTGCCTGCGTACCGGGACAGGCAGATCCCAAGGCAAAACTGTTTTTT
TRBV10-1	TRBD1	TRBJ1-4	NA	CASTSGQAGAKLFF	TGCGCCAGCACCAGCGGACAGGCCGGGGCAAAACTGTTTTTT
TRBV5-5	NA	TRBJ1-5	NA	CASSLGSSNQPQHF	TGTGCCAGCAGCTTGGGCAGTTCCAATCAGCCCCAGCATTTT
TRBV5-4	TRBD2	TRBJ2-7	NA	CASSLRGGLGFEQYF	TGTGCCAGCAGCTTGCGGGGGGGTCTTGGATTCGAGCAGTACTTC
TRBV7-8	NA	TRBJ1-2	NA	CASSLGSGDYGYTF	TGTGCCAGCAGCTTAGGGTCCGGGGACTATGGCTACACCTTC
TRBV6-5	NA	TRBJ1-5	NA	CATHERAGGVQPQHF	TGTGCCACCCACGAGAGGGCGGGTGGTGTTCAGCCCCAGCATTTT
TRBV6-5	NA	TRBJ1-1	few	CASSSPRLPGAFF	TGTGCCAGCAGTTCACCCAGACTCCCCGGAGCTTTCTTT
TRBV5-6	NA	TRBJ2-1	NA	CASSLMGATPGYEQFF	TGTGCCAGCAGCTTGATGGGGGCTACCCCCGGCTATGAGCAGTTCTTC
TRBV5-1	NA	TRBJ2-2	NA	CASSLTENTGELFF	TGCGCCAGCAGCTTAACAGAAAACACCGGGGAGCTGTTTTTT
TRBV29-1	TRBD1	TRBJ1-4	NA	CSVPTGFNEKLFF	TGCAGCGTACCGACAGGGTTTAATGAAAAACTGTTTTTT
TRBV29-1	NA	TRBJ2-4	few	CSVVQGVKNIQYF	TGCAGCGTTGTACAGGGAGTCAAAAACATTCAGTACTTC
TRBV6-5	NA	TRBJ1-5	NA	CASSLGVGASQPQHF	TGTGCCAGCAGTTTAGGGGTGGGGGCATCCCAGCCCCAGCATTTT
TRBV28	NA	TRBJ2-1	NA	CASSLSQDNEQFF	TGTGCCAGCAGTCTCTCACAGGACAATGAGCAGTTCTTC
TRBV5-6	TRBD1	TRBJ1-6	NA	CASIKIGGAGNSPLHF	TGTGCCAGCATTAAAATAGGGGGCGCCGGTAATTCACCCCTCCACTTT
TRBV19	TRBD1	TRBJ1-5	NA	CATSLGQGYQPQHF	TGTGCCACCTCCCTGGGACAGGGGTATCAGCCCCAGCATTTT
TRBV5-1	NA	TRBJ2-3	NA	CASTLRETDTQYF	TGCGCCAGCACCTTACGCGAGACAGATACGCAGTATTTT
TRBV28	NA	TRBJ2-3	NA	CASRQGRATDTQYF	TGTGCCAGCAGGCAGGGGAGGGCCACAGATACGCAGTATTTT
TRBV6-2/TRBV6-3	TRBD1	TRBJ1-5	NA	CASSALLTGDQPQHF	TGTGCCAGCAGTGCGCTCTTGACAGGGGATCAGCCCCAGCATTTT
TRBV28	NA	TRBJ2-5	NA	CASSVNIQETQYF	TGTGCCAGCAGTGTTAATATCCAAGAGACCCAGTACTTC
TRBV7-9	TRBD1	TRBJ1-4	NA	CASSWTGANEKLFF	TGTGCCAGCAGCTGGACAGGGGCTAATGAAAAACTGTTTTTT
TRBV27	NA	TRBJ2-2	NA	CASSLRPNNYGELFF	TGTGCCAGCAGTTTAAGACCAAACAACTACGGGGAGCTGTTTTTT
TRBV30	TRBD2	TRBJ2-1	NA	CAWATSGNHEQFF	TGTGCCTGGGCGACTAGCGGGAACCATGAGCAGTTCTTC
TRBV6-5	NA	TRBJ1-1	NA	CASSYSIGNGGTEAFF	TGTGCCAGCAGTTACTCGATAGGGAACGGGGGCACTGAAGCTTTCTTT
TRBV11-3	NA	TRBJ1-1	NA	CASSLGTVSEAFF	TGTGCCAGCAGCTTAGGGACAGTATCTGAAGCTTTCTTT
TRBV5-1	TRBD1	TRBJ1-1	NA	CASSIRQGEAFF	TGCGCCAGCAGCATCCGACAGGGTGAAGCTTTCTTT
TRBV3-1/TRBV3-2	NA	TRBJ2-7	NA	CASSQVAEQYF	TGTGCCAGCAGCCAAGTGGCCGAGCAGTACTTC
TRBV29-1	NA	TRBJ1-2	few	CSVPGLYGYTF	TGCAGCGTTCCTGGGCTCTATGGCTACACCTTC
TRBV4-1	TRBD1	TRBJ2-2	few	CASSQQTGGLGGELFF	TGCGCCAGCAGCCAACAGACAGGGGGCTTGGGCGGGGAGCTGTTTTTT
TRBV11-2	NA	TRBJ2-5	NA	CASSLDGSGWETQYF	TGTGCCAGCAGCTTAGACGGGAGTGGCTGGGAGACCCAGTACTTC
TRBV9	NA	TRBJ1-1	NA	CASSVGQTMNTEAFF	TGTGCCAGCAGCGTCGGACAGACGATGAACACTGAAGCTTTCTTT
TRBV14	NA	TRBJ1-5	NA	CASSQMGSNQPQHF	TGTGCCAGCAGCCAAATGGGCAGCAATCAGCCCCAGCATTTT
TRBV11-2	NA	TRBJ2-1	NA	CASSLDRGNNEQFF	TGTGCCAGCAGCTTAGACCGGGGGAACAATGAGCAGTTCTTC
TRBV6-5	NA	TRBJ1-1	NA	CASSYSSVQGKAFF	TGTGCCAGCAGTTACTCCTCCGTGCAGGGTAAAGCTTTCTTT
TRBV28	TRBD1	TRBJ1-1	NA	CASSYNRQGQLGPEAFF	TGTGCCAGCAGTTACAACCGACAGGGCCAGTTAGGCCCTGAAGCTTTCTTT
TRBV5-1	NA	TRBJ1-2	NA	CASSADSQGNYGYTF	TGCGCCAGCAGCGCAGACAGTCAAGGGAACTATGGCTACACCTTC
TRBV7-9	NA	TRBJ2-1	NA	CAGARGPSRDNEQFF	TGTGCCGGGGCCCGCGGCCCGTCAAGAGACAATGAGCAGTTCTTC
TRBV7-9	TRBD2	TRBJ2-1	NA	CASSLFGLAGADEQFF	TGTGCCAGCAGCTTATTCGGACTAGCGGGAGCCGATGAGCAGTTCTTC
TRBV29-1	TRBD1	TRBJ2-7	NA	CSVVRTGGLQYF	TGCAGCGTTGTAAGGACAGGGGGACTGCAGTACTTC